The present entry profiles one TCR beta chain with its context. Its specificity is not known. This specimen belongs to a study of cytomegalovirus exposure and HLA in healthy donors. The PCR ran on 60 Vbeta and 13 Jbeta primers. TCRdb's copy holds only in-frame clones and misses some; the assay was immunoSEQ multiplex PCR. The sample lists about 160,000 clones, approximately 82% seen once, with roughly 6.5% in the top ten. Study findings and constraints: Highly shared sequence variants in one cluster were likely a sequencing artifact. A missense DCLRE1C variant was associated with V- and J-gene trimming of TCR beta chains in a later analysis, and an independent cohort replicated the association. The productive fraction for most TCR beta V segments was about 90% or about 30% in an earlier analysis. The availability of immune exposure information extended only to CMV serostatus.

The sample comprised PBMCs. This receptor was identified in a middle-aged man in good health and CMV-seropositive.

The DNA of the CDR3 is TGTGCCAGCACCTCTCTCCTCGGCGGGTACGACTCCTACGAGCAGTACTTC. Its translation: CASTSLLGGYDSYEQYF. V gene TRBV7-3 combines with J gene TRBJ2-7, with D possibly matching TRBD2 (5 bases). Germline V gives CDR1 SGHTA, CDR2 FQGTGA. V was shortened by 7 bases and J by 0 bases, with 22 bases between the two germline ends. The CDR3 has 17 residues.